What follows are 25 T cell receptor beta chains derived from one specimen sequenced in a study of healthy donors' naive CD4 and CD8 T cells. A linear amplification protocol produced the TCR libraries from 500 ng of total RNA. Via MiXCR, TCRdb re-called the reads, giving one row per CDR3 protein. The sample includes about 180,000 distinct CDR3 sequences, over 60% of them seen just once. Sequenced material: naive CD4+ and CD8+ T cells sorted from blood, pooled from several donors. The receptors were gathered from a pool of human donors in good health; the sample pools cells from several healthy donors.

CDR3 bases: TGTGCCAGTACGGGCCTAGCGTCCTACAATGAGCAGTTCTTC. Translated, it gives CASTGLASYNEQFF. This rearrangement joins TRBV19 to TRBJ2-1, with D possibly matching TRBD2 (6 bases). The CDR3 is 14 amino acids. Germline lookup yields CDR1 LNHDA and CDR2 SQIVND (reference sequence). Trimming cost V 7 bases and J 1 base, with 11 bases left between them.

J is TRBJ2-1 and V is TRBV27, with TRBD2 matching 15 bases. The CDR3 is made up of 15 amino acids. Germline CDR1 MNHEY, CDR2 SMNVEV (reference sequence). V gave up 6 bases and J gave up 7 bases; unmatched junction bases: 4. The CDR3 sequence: CASSFGTSGRNEQFF. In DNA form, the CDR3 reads TGTGCCAGCAGCTTTGGGACTAGCGGGAGGAATGAGCAGTTCTTC.

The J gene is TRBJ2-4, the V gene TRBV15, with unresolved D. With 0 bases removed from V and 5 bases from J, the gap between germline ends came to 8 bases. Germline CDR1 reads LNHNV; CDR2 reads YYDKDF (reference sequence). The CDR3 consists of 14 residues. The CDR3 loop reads CATSRDVPENIQYF. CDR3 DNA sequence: TGTGCCACCAGCAGAGATGTACCAGAAAACATTCAGTACTTC.

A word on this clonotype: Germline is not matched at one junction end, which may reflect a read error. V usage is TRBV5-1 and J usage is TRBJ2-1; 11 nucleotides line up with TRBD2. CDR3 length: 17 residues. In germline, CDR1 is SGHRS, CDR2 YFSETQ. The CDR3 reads CASSEGTSGSSYNEQFF. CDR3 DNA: TGTGCCAGCAGCGAGGGGACTAGCGGAAGCTCCTACAATGAGCAGTTCTTC.

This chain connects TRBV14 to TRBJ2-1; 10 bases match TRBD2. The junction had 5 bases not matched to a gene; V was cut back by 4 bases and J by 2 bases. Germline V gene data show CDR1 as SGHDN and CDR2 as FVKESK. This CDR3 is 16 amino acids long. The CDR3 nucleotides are TGTGCCAGCAGCCTAACAGCGGGAGGGACCTACAATGAGCAGTTCTTC. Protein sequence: CASSLTAGGTYNEQFF.

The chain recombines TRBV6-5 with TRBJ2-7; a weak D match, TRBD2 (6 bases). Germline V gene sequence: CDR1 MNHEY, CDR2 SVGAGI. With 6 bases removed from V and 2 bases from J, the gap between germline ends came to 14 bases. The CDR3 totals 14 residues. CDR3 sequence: CASSPDYLAYEQYF. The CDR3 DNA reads TGTGCCAGCAGCCCGGACTACCTTGCCTACGAGCAGTACTTC.

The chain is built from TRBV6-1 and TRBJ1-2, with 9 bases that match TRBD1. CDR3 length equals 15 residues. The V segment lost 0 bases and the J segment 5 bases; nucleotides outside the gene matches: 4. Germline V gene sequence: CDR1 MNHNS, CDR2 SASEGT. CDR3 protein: CASSEAGQGGYGYTF. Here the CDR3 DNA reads TGTGCCAGCAGTGAAGCGGGACAGGGTGGATATGGCTACACCTTC.

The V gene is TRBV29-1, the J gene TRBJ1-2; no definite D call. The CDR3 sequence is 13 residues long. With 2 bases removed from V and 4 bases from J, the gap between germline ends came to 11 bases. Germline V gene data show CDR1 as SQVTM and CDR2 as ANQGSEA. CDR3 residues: CSVERSSGYGYTF. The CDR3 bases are TGCAGCGTTGAAAGGTCCAGCGGCTATGGCTACACCTTC.

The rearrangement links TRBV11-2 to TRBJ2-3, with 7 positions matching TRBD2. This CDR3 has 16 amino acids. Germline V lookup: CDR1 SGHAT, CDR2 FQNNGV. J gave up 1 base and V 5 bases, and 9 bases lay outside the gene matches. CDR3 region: CASSHGSGVGTDTQYF. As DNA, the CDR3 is TGTGCCAGCAGCCACGGGAGCGGGGTTGGCACAGATACGCAGTATTTT.

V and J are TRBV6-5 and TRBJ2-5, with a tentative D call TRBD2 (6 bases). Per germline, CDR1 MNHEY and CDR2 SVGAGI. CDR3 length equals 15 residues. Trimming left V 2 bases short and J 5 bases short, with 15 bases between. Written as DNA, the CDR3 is TGTGCCAGCAGTTACGGCGGAGGGGAATGGGAGACCCAGTACTTC. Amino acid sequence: CASSYGGGEWETQYF.

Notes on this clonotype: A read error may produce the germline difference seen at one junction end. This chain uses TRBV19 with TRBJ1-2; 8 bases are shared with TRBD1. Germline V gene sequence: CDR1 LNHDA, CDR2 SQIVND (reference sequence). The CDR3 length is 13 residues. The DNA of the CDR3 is TGTGCCAGTAGTATGGGGACAGGCTATGGCCACACCTTC. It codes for CASSMGTGYGHTF.

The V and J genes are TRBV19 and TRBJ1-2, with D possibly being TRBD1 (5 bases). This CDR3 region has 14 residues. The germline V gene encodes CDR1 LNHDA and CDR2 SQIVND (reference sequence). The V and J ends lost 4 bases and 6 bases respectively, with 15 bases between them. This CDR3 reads CASSTQGVWNGYTF. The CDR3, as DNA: TGTGCCAGTAGTACTCAGGGAGTCTGGAATGGCTACACCTTC.

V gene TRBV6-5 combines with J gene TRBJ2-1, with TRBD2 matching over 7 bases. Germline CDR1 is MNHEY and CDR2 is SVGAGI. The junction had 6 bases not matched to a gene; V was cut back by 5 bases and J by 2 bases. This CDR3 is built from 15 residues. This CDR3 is CASSPGLVAYNEQFF. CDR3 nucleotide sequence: TGTGCCAGCAGTCCCGGACTAGTCGCCTACAATGAGCAGTTCTTC.

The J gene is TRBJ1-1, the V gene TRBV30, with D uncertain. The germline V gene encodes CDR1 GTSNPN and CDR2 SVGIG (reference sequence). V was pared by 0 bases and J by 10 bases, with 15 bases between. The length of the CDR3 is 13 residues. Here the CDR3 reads CAWSVPEGLLAFF. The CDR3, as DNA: TGTGCCTGGAGTGTACCCGAGGGATTGTTAGCTTTCTTT. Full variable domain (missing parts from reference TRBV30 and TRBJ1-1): SQTIHQWPATLVQPVGSPLSLECTVEGTSNPNLYWYRQAAGRGLQLLFYSVGIGQISSEVPQNLSASRPQDRQFILSSKKLLLSDSGFYLCAWSVPEGLLAFFGQGTRLTVV.

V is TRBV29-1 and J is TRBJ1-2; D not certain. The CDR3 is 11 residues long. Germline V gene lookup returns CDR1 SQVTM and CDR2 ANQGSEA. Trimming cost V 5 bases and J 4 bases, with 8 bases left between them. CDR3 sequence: CSVLGSYGYTF. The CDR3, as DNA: TGCAGCGTTCTAGGATCCTATGGCTACACCTTC.

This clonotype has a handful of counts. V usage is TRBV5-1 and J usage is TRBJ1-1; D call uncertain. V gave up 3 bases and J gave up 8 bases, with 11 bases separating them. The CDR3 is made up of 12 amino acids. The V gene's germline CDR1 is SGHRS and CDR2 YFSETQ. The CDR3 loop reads CASSSDSREAFF. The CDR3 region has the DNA TGCGCCAGCAGCTCGGACTCCCGAGAAGCTTTCTTT.

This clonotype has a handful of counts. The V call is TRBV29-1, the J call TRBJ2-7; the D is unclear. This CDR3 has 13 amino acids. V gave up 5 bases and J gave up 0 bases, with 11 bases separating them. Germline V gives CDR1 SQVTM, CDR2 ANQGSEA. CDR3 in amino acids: CSVMAVSSYEQYF. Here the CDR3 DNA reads TGCAGCGTTATGGCGGTAAGCTCCTACGAGCAGTACTTC.

The CDR3 DNA reads as TGTGCCAGCAGCCCTCCCGGGCAGGAGATGATGAACACTGAAGCTTTCTTT. It yields the protein CASSPPGQEMMNTEAFF. The chain recombines TRBV4-2 with TRBJ1-1; no firm D call. This CDR3 is 17 amino acids long. Germline loops: CDR1 LGHNA, CDR2 YNFKEQ. Between the trimmed V and J ends, which lost 4 bases and 0 bases, there was a span of 18 bases.

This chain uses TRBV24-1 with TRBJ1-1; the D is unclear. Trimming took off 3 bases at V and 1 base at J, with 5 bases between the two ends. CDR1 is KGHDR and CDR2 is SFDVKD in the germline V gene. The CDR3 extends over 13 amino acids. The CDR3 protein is CATSDRTNTEAFF. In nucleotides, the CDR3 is TGTGCCACCAGTGATAGGACGAACACTGAAGCTTTCTTT.

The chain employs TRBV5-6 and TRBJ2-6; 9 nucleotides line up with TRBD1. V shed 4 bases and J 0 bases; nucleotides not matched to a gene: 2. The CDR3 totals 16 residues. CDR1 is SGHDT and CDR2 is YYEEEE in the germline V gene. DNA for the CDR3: TGTGCCAGCAGCCTGGACAGGGGCTCTGGGGCCAACGTCCTGACTTTC. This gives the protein CASSLDRGSGANVLTF.

CDR3 protein: CAWSVRLNEQFF. The CDR3 nucleotides read TGTGCCTGGAGTGTGAGACTCAATGAGCAGTTCTTC. J is TRBJ2-1 and V is TRBV30; no clear D gene. The V end lost 0 bases, the J end lost 6 bases, and 6 bases lay between the germline ends. From germline, CDR1 is GTSNPN and CDR2 SVGIG (reference sequence). The CDR3 consists of 12 residues.

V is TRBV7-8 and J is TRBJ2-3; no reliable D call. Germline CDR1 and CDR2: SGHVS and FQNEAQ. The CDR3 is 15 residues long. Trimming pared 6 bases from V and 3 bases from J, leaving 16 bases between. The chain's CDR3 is CASRDRAFSTDTQYF. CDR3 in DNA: TGTGCCAGCAGGGATAGGGCGTTTAGTACAGATACGCAGTATTTT. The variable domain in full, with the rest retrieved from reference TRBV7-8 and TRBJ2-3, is GAGVSQSPRYKVAKRGQDVALRCDPISGHVSLFWYQQALGQGPEFLTYFQNEAQLDKSGLPSDRFFAERPEGSVSTLKIQRTQQEDSAVYLCASRDRAFSTDTQYFGPGTRLTVL.

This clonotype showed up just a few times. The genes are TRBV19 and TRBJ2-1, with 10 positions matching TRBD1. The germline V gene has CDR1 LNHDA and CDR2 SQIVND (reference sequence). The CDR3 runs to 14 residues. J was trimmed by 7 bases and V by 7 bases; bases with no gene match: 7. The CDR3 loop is CASTPRTGGNEQFF. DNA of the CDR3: TGTGCCAGTACTCCTCGGACAGGGGGTAATGAGCAGTTCTTC.

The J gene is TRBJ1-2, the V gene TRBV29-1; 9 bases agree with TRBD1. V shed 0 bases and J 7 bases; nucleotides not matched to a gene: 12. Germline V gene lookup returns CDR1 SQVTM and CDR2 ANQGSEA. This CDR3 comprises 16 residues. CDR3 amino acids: CSVEDPTRTGEGGYTF. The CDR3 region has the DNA TGCAGCGTTGAAGATCCTACTCGGACAGGGGAGGGTGGCTACACCTTC.

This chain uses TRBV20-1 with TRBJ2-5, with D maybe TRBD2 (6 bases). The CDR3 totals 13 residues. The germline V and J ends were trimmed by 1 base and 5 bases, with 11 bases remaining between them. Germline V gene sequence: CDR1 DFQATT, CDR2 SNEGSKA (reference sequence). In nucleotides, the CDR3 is TGCAGTGCTAGAGTGAGACTAGTGGAGACCCAGTACTTC. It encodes CSARVRLVETQYF.